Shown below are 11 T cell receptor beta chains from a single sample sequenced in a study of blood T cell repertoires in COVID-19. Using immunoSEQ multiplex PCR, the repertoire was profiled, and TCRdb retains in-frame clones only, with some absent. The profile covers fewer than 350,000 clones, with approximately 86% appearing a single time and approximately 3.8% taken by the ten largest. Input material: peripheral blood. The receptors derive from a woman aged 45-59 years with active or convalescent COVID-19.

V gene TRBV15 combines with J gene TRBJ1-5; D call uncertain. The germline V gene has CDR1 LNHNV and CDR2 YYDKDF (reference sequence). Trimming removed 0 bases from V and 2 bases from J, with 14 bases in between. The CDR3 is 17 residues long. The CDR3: CATSRDRNEAGNQPQHF. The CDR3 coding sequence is TGTGCCACCAGCAGAGATAGGAACGAGGCCGGCAATCAGCCCCAGCATTTT.

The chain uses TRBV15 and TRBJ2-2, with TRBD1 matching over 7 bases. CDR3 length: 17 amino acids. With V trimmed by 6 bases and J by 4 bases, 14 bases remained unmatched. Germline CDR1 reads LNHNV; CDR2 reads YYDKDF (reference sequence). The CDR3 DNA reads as TGTGCCACCAGTAAAGACATAATAGGGGACAGCACCGGGGAGCTGTTTTTT. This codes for CATSKDIIGDSTGELFF.

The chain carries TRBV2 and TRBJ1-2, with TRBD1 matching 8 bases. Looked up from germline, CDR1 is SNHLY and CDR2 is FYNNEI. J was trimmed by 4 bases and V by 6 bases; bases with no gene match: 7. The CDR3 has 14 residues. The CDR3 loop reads CASRVDRAVYGYTF. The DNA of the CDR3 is TGTGCCAGCAGAGTGGACAGGGCAGTCTATGGCTACACCTTC.

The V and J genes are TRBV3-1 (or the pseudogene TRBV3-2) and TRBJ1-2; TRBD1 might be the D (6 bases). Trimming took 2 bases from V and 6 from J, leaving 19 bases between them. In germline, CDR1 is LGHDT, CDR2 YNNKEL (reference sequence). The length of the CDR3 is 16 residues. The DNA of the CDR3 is TGTGCCAGCAGCCAAAGGGGGTCCGAAGGGACCCATGGCTACACCTTC. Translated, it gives CASSQRGSEGTHGYTF.

The chain's CDR3 is CASSYRSATNEKLFF. In DNA, the CDR3 is TGTGCCAGCAGCTATAGATCCGCAACTAATGAAAAACTGTTTTTT. The chain is built from TRBV7-6 and TRBJ1-4; no definite D call. Per the germline V gene, CDR1 is SGHVS and CDR2 is FNYEAQ. CDR3 length equals 15 residues. V lost 4 bases to trimming and J lost 0 bases, with 9 bases between them.

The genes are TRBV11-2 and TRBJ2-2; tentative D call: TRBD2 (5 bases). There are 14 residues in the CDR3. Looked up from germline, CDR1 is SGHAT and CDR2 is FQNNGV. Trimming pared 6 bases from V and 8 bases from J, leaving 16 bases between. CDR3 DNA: TGTGCCAGCAGAAGTCCGGGAAGACGAGGGGAGCTGTTTTTT. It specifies CASRSPGRRGELFF.

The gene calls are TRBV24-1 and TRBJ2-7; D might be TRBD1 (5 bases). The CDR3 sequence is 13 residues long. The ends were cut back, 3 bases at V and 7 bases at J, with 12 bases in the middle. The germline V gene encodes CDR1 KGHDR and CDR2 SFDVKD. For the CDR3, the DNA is TGTGCCACCAGTGATGCAGGGTTCCTTGAGCAGTACTTC. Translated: CATSDAGFLEQYF.

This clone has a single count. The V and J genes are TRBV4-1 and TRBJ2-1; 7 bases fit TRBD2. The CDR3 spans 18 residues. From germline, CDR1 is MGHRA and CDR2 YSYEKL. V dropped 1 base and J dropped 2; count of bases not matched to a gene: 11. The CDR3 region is CASSQVLSGRGAYNEQFF. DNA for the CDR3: TGCGCCAGCAGCCAAGTCCTCTCGGGGAGGGGAGCCTACAATGAGCAGTTCTTC.

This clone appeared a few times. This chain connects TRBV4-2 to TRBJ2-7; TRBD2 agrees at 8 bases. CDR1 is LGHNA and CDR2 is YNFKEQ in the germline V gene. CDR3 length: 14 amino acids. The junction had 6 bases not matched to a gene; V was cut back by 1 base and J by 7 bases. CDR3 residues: CASSQAAAGEEQYF. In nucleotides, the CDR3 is TGTGCCAGCAGCCAAGCCGCAGCGGGAGAAGAGCAGTACTTC.

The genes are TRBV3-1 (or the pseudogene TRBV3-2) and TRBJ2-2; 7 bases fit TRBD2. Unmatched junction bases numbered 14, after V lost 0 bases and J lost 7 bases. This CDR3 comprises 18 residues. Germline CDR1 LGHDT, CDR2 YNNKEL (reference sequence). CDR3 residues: CASSQEPRQPGEGGELFF. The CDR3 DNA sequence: TGTGCCAGCAGCCAAGAGCCTCGACAACCGGGGGAGGGCGGGGAGCTGTTTTTT.

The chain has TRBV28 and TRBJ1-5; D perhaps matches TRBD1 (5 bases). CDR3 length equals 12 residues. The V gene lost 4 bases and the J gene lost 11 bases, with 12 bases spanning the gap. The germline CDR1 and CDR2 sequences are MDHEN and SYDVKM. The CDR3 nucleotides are TGTGCCAGCAGTTCCCCCGTAGGGGCCCAGCATTTT. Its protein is CASSSPVGAQHF.